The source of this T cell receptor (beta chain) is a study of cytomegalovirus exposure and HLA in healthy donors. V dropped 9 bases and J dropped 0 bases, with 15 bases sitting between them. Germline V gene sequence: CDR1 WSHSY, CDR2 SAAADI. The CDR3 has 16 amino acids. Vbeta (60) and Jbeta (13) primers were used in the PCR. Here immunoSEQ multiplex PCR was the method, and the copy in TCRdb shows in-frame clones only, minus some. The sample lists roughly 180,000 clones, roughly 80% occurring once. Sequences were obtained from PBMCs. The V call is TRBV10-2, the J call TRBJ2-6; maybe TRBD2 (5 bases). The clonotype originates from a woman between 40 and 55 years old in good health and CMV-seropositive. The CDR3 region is CASTRGWISGANVLTF. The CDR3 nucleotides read TGCGCCAGTACTCGCGGGTGGATCTCTGGGGCCAACGTCCTGACTTTC.